This T cell receptor delta chain was sequenced during a study of gamma-delta T cells after stem cell transplantation. TCRdb ran CATT on the RT-PCR reads. The table lists about 2,200 delta-chain clones, around 3% of them singletons. This clone is medium-sized in the sample. This CDR3 is also generated by other DNA sequences in the sample. The length of the CDR3 is 14 residues. The V end lost 0 bases, the J end lost 6 bases, and 11 bases lay between the germline ends. The germline V gene encodes CDR1 TSWWSYY and CDR2 QGS. This receptor was identified in a human donor. It is not recorded whose cells these are; they may come from a transplant donor. V is TRDV1 and J is TRDJ1, with a possible D match to TRDD3 (5 bases). Sequencing was carried out using gamma-delta T cells. DNA for the CDR3: TGTGCTCTTGGGGAACTAGATGGGGTGCATAAACTCATCTTT. Its translation: CALGELDGVHKLIF.